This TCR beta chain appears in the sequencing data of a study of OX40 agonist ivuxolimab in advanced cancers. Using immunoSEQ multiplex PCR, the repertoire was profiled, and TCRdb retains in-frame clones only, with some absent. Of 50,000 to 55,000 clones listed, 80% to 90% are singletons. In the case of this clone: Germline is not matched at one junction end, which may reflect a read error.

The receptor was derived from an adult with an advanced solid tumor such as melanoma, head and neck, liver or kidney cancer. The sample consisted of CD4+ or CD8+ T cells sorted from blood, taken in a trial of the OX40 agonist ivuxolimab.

The CDR3 loop is CASNVDRARSSDGYTF. The CDR3 DNA is TGTGCCAGCAACGTAGATCGGGCCAGGTCTTCAGATGGCTACACCTTC. The chain has TRBV9 and TRBJ1-2; D gene ambiguous. Germline-derived CDR1 and CDR2 are SGDLS and YYNGEE. CDR3 length: 16 residues.